This T cell receptor beta chain was found in a study of T cells in Graves' hyperthyroidism and ophthalmopathy. Study-level points and caveats: Blood also showed most of the thyroid clonotypes that were expanded above 0.001.

Active moderate-to-severe ophthalmopathy, Clinical Activity Score at least 3, NOSPECS at least 4, under 3 months' duration. The diagnostic basis comprised clinical symptoms, serum thyroxine and TRAb, thyroid ultrasound and orbital computed tomography. TCR beta CDR3 sequences were amplified from RNA transcripts. First-round RT-PCR targeting the TCR CDR3 was performed with the HTBI primer set. MiXCR was run by TCRdb on the multiplex PCR reads, yielding one entry per CDR3 protein. The sample carries under 350,000 distinct CDR3 sequences, 15% to 20% recorded once. The CDR3 length is 14 residues. V was trimmed by 1 base and J by 3 bases, leaving 7 bases between them. From germline, CDR1 is LGHNA and CDR2 YSLEER. Many counts were recorded for this clonotype. Antigen: not known.

V usage is TRBV4-3 and J usage is TRBJ2-1; D call uncertain. This receptor was taken from a woman aged 60-75 years with Graves' ophthalmopathy. Sequencing was carried out using blood. The CDR3 nucleotides are TGCGCCAGCAGCCAAGTAGGTAGCTACAATGAGCAGTTCTTC. Encoded protein: CASSQVGSYNEQFF.